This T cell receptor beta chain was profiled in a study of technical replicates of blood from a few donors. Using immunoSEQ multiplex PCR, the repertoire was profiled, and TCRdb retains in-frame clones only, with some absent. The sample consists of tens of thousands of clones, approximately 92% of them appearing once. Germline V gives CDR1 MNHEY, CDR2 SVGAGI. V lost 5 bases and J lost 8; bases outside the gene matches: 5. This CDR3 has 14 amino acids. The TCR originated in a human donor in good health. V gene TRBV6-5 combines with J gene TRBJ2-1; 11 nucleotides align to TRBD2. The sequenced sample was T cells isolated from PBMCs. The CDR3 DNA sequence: TGTGCCAGCAGTCCTAGCGGGAGGTGGTATGAGCAGTTCTTC. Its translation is CASSPSGRWYEQFF.